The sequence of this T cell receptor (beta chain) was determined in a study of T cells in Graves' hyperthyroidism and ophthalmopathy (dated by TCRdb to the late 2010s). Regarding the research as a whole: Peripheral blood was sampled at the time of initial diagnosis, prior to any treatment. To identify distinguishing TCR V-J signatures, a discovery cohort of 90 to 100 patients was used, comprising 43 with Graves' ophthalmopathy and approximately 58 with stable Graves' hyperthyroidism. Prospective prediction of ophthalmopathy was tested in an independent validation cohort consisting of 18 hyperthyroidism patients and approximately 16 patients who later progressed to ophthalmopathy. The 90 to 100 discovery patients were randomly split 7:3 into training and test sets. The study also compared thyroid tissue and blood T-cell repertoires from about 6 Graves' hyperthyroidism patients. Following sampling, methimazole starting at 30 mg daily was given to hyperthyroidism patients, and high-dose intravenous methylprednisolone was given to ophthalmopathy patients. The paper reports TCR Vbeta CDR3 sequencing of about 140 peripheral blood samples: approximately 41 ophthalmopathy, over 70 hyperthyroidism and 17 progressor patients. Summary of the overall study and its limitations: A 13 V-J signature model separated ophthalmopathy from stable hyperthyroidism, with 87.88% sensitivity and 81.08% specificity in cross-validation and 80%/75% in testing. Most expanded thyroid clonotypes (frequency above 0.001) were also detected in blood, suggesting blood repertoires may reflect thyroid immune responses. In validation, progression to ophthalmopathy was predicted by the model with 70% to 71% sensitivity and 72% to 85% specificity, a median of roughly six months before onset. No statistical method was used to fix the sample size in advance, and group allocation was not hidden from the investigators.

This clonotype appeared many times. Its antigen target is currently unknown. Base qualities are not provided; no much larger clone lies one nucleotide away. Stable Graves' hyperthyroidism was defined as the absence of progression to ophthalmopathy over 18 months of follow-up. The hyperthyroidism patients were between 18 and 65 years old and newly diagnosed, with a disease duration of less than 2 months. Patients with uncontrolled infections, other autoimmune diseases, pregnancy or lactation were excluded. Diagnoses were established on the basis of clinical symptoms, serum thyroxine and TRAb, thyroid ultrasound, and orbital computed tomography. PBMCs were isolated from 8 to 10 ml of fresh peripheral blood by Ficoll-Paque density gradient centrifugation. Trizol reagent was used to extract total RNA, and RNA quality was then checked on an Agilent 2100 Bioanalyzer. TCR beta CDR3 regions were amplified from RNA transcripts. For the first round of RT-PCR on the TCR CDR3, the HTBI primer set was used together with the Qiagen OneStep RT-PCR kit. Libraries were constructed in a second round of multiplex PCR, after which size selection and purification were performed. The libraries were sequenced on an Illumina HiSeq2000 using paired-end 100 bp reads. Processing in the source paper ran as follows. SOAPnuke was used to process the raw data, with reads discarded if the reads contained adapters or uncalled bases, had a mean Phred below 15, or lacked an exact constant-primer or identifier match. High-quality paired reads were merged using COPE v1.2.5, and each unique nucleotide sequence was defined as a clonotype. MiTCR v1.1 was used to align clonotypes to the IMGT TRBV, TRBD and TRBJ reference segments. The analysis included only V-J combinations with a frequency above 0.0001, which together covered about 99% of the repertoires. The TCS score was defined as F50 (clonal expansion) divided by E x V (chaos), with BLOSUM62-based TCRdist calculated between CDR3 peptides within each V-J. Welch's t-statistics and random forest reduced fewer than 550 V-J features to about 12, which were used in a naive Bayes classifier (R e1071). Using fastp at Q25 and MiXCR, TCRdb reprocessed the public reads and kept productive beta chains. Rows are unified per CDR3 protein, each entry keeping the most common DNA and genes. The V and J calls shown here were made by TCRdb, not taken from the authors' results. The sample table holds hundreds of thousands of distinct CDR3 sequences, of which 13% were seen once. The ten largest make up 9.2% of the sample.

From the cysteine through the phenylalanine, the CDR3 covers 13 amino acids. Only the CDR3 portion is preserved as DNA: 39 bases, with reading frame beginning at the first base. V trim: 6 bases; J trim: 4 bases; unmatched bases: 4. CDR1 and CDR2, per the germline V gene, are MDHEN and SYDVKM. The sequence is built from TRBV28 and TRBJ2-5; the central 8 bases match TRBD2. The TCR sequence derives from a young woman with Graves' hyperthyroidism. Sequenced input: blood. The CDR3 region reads CASSPGGIETQYF. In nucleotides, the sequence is TGTGCCAGCAGCCCGGGGGGGATAGAGACCCAGTACTTC.